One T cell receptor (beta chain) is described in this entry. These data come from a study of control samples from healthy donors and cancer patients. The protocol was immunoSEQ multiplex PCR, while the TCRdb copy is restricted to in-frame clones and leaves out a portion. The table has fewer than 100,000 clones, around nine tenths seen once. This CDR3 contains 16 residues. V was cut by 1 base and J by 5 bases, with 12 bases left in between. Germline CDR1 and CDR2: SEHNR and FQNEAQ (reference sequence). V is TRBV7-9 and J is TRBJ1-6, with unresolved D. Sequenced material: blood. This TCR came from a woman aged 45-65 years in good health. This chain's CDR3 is CASSLVSGGNNSPLHF. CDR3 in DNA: TGTGCCAGCAGCTTAGTCTCGGGAGGGAATAATTCACCCCTCCACTTT.